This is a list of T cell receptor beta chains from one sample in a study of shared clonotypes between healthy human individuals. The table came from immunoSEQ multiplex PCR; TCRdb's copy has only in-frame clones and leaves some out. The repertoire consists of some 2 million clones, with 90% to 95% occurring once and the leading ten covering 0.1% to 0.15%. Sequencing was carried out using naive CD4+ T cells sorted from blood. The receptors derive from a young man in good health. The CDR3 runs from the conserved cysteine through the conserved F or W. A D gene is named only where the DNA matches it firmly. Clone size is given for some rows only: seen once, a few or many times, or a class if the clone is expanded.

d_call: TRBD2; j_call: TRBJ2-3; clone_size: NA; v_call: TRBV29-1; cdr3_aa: CSVVGLAGGDTQYF; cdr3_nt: TGCAGCGTTGTCGGGCTAGCGGGAGGAGATACGCAGTATTTT
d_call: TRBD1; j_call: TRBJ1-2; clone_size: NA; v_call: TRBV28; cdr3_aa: CASSRQGGYGYTF; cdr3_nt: TGTGCCAGCAGTCGACAGGGAGGTTATGGCTACACCTTC
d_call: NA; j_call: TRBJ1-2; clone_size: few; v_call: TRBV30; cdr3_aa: CAWSSQGSGYTF; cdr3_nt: TGTGCCTGGAGTAGTCAGGGGAGCGGCTACACCTTC
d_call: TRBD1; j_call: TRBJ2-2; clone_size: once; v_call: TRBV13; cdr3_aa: CASSLDRGYTGELFF; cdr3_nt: TGTGCCAGCAGCTTGGACAGGGGGTATACCGGGGAGCTGTTTTTT
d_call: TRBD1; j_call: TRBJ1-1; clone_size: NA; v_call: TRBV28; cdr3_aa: CASSSPGGAITEAFF; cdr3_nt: TGTGCCAGCAGTTCACCAGGGGGCGCGATCACTGAAGCTTTCTTT
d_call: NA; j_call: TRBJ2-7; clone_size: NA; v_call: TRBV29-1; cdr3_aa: CSVERGGSSYEQYF; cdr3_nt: TGCAGCGTTGAAAGAGGGGGGAGCTCCTACGAGCAGTACTTC
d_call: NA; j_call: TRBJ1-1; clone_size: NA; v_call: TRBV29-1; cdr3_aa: CSVKGWIENTEAFF; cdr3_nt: TGCAGCGTGAAGGGTTGGATTGAGAACACTGAAGCTTTCTTT
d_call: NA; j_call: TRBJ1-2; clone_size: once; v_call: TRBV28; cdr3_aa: CASMPGTNYGYTF; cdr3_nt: TGTGCCAGCATGCCCGGAACTAACTATGGCTACACCTTC
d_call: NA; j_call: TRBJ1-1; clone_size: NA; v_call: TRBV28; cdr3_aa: CASSLKWATDTEAFF; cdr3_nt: TGTGCCAGCAGTTTAAAGTGGGCAACGGACACTGAAGCTTTCTTT
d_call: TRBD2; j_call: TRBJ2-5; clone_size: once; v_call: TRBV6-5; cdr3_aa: CASRLAGGKETQYF; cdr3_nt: TGTGCCAGCAGACTAGCGGGAGGTAAAGAGACCCAGTACTTC
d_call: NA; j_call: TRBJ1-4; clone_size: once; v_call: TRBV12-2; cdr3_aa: CASRSPPGQGPGREKLFF; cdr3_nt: TGTGCAAGTCGCTCCCCGCCGGGACAGGGTCCGGGGAGGGAAAAACTGTTTTTT
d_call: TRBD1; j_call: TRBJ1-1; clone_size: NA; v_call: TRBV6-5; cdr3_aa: CASSGTVNTEAFF; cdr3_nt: TGTGCCAGCAGTGGGACAGTGAACACTGAAGCTTTCTTT
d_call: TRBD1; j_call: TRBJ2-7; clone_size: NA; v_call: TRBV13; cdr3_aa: CASSDMTGGYEQYF; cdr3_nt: TGTGCCAGCAGCGACATGACAGGGGGCTACGAGCAGTACTTC
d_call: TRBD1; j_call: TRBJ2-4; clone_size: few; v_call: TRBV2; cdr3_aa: CASSPRDRGRNIQYF; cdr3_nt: TGTGCCAGCAGTCCTCGGGACAGGGGGAGGAACATTCAGTACTTC
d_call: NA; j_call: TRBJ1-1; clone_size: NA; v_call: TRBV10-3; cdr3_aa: CAISEGGGNTEAFF; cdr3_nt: TGTGCCATCAGTGAAGGTGGGGGGAACACTGAAGCTTTCTTT
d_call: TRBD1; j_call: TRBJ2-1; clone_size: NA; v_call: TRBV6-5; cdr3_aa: CASSAGDRGWNEQFF; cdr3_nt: TGTGCCAGCAGTGCCGGGGACAGGGGTTGGAATGAGCAGTTCTTC
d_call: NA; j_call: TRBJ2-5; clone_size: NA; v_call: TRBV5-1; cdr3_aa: CASSLVPIGIVQETQYF; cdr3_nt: TGCGCCAGCAGCTTGGTACCGATTGGGATAGTCCAAGAGACCCAGTACTTC
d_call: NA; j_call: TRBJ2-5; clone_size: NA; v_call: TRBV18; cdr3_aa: CASSPPVGETQYF; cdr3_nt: TGTGCCAGCTCACCACCGGTTGGAGAGACCCAGTACTTC
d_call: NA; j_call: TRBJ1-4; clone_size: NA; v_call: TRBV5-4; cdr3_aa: CASSLAQNNEKLFF; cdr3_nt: TGTGCCAGCAGCTTGGCCCAAAATAATGAAAAACTGTTTTTT
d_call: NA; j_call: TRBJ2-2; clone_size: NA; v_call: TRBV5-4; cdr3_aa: CASSPDPDDTGELFF; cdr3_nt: TGTGCCAGCAGCCCAGATCCGGACGACACCGGGGAGCTGTTTTTT
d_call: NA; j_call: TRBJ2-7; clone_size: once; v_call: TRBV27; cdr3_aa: CASSSGLSAGEQYF; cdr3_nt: TGTGCCAGCAGTTCGGGACTTTCTGCAGGCGAGCAGTACTTC
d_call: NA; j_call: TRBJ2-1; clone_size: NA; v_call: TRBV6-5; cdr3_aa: CASRKGYGNEQFF; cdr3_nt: TGTGCCAGCAGGAAGGGGTATGGCAATGAGCAGTTCTTC
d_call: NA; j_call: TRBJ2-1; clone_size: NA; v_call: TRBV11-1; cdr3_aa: CASSLAGVSYNEQFF; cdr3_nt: TGTGCCAGCAGCTTAGCCGGGGTGAGCTACAATGAGCAGTTCTTC
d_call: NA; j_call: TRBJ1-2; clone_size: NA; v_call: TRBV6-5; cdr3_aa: CASSLQGNGYTF; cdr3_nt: TGTGCCAGCAGTCTACAGGGAAATGGCTACACCTTC
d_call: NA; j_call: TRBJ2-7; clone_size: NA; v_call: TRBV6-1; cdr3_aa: CASRAQGYEQYF; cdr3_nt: TGTGCCAGCAGAGCTCAGGGTTACGAGCAGTACTTC
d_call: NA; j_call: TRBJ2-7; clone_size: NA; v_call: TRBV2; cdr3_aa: CASSADRAGEFRYEQYF; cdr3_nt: TGTGCCAGCAGTGCCGACAGAGCAGGGGAGTTCAGGTACGAGCAGTACTTC
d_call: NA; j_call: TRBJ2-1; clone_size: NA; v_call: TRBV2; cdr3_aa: CASRVNNEQFF; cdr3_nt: TGTGCCAGCAGGGTCAACAATGAGCAGTTCTTC
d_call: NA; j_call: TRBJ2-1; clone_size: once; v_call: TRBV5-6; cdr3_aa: CASSRDLPSYNEQFF; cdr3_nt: TGTGCCAGCAGCCGGGATTTACCTTCCTACAATGAGCAGTTCTTC
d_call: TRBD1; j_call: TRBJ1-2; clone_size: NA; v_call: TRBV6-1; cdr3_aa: CASSASGTGYGYTF; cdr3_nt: TGTGCCAGCAGTGCGTCCGGGACAGGCTATGGCTACACCTTC
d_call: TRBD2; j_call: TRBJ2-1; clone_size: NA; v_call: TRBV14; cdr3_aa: CASSLVAGATYNEQFF; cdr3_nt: TGTGCCAGCAGCCTAGTAGCGGGGGCTACCTACAATGAGCAGTTCTTC
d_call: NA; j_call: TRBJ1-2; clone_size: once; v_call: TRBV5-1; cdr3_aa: CASGEQGLDYGYTF; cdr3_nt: TGCGCCAGCGGCGAACAGGGATTGGACTATGGCTACACCTTC
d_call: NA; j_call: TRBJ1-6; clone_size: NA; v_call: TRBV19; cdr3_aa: CASTGQINSPLHF; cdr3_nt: TGTGCCAGTACCGGACAGATTAATTCACCCCTCCACTTT
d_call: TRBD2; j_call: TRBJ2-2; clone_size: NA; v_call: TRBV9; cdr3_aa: CASSVVSGSPTGELFF; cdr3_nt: TGTGCCAGCAGCGTAGTCAGCGGGAGCCCCACCGGGGAGCTGTTTTTT